The text below deals with one T cell receptor beta chain. This CDR3 contains 15 residues. V was pared by 2 bases and J by 5 bases, with 14 bases between. Germline V CDR1 and CDR2: SGHRS, YFSETQ. These data come from a study of blood T cell repertoires in COVID-19. Looking at the study overall: COVID-19 samples from acute and convalescent phases originated in the United States, Italy and Spain.

Those enrolled in Seattle joined during active infection and were followed longitudinally afterward. The authors' processing: Reference gene primer amplification in the assay estimated nucleated cell counts. Clones were read by immunoSEQ multiplex PCR, and TCRdb kept only the in-frame ones, dropping some. V and J calls and clone size are copied from that table; D and trimming were computed from the DNA. The sample has about 280,000 clones, about 88% seen once. Sample: peripheral blood. The chain recombines TRBV5-1 with TRBJ2-1, with D perhaps matching TRBD1 (5 bases). This receptor was obtained from a woman aged 30 to 39 with COVID-19, enrolled during active disease. In DNA form, the CDR3 reads TGCGCCAGCAGCTTAGCCCAGGGTGTCCACAATGAGCAGTTCTTC. This translates into CASSLAQGVHNEQFF.